This entry concerns a single T cell receptor beta chain. Antigen specificity is unknown. The table came from immunoSEQ multiplex PCR; TCRdb's copy has only in-frame clones and leaves some out. Of about 160,000 clones listed, 88% are singletons. This entry comes from a study of lymphopenia after photon versus proton radiotherapy. Study-level points and caveats: Post-nadir diversity loss with photons came from oligoclonal expansion, particularly CD8+ Temra cells.

The germline CDR1 and CDR2 sequences are GTSNPN and SVGIG (reference sequence). This CDR3 contains 14 residues. The ends lost 5 bases at V and 3 bases at J; junction bases unmatched: 6. The chain is built from TRBV30 and TRBJ1-2; 10 nucleotides match TRBD1. The source is a man aged 45-65 years with gastric cancer. Sample: peripheral blood, taken from a patient treated with photon-based radiotherapy. The CDR3 spells CAWEPGQGYYGYTF. The CDR3 region has the DNA TGTGCCTGGGAACCGGGACAGGGGTACTATGGCTACACCTTC.